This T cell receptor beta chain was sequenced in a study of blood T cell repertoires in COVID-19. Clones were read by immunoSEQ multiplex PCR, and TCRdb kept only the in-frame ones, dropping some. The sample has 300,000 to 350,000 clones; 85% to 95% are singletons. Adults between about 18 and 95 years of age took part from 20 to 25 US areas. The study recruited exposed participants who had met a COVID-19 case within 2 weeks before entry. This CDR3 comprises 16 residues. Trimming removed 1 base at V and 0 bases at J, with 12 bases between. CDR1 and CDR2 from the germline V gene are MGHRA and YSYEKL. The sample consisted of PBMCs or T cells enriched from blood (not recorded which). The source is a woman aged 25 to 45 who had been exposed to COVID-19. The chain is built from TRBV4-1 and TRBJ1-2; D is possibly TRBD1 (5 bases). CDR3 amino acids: CASSQVVTGSNYGYTF. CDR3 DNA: TGCGCCAGCAGCCAAGTGGTAACAGGCTCTAACTATGGCTACACCTTC.